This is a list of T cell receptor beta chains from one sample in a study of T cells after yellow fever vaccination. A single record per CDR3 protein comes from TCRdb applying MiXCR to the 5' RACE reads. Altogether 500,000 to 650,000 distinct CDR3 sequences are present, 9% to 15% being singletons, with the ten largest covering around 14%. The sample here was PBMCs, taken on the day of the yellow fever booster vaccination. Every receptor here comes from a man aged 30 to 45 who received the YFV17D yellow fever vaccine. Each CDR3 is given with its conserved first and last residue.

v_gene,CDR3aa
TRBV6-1,CASTITGRNSPLHF
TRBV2,CASSLDGRPTDTQYF
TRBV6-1,CASSGHTSSYEQYF
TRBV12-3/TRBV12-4,CASSPRGGGPYEQYF
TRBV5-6,CASSLVVRAETQYF
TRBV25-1,CASISPGLAGVYEQYF
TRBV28,CASTKLARSTDTQYF
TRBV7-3,CASSPGDSRTDTQYF
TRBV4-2,CASSLRGGELHEKLFF
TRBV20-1,CSARGEFYEQYF
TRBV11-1,CASSRTGAGLAGVDEQFF
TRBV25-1,CASSDRRRGNGYTF
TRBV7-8,CASSLSALGGQPQHF
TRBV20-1,CSVVRAWGEQYF
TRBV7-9,CASSSTGVGEKLFF
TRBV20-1,CSARRTNTEAFF
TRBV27,CASSLSTLGEQFF
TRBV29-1,CSVEVGSGYTF
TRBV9,CASSLGGRDYEQYF
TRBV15,CATSRDGQQETQYF
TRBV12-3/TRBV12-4,CASSLAVAGGPKTQYF
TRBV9,CASSVVGGEDTEAFF
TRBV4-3,CASSQQGTSGSWNEQFF
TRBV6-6,CASTTGSYGYTF
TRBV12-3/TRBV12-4,CASGRSQGLSTEAFF
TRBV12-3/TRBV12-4,CASSLGAGRNVYTF
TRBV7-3,CASSLGTSGVPSYNEQFF
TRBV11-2,CASSPTTLGQPQHF
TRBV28,CASVGGQGSYEQYF
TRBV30,CAWGRGAGELFF
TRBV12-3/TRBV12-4,CASSSYEKLFF
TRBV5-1,CASSARSSGRTANTGELFF
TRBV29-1,CSVDTDNEQYF